These 27 T cell receptor beta chains share one sample of origin, sequenced in a study of long-term antiretroviral therapy in people with HIV. At survey level, the immunoSEQ assay was run in its v3.0 version. TCRdb's table, derived via immunoSEQ multiplex PCR, lists solely in-frame clones and lacks some. The profile shows approximately 16,000 clones, approximately 81% of them singletons. Sample: unsorted PBMCs, taken about 3.1 years after starting antiretroviral therapy. These receptors were obtained from a woman between 40 and 55 years old with HIV.

The rearrangement uses TRBV7-8 and TRBJ1-1; D might be TRBD1 (6 bases). The germline V gene has CDR1 SGHVS and CDR2 FQNEAQ. V lost 2 bases to trimming and J lost 3 bases, with 16 bases between them. The CDR3 covers 16 residues. CDR3 in amino acids: CASSLSLGGADTEAFF. CDR3 nucleotide sequence: TGTGCCAGCAGCTTATCACTGGGGGGCGCAGACACTGAAGCTTTCTTT.

This clone was observed a few times. J is TRBJ1-2 and V is TRBV5-4; 8 bases are shared with TRBD1. This CDR3 contains 15 residues. V shed 5 bases, J shed 0 bases, and the junction held 6 bases outside the gene matches. Germline V gene lookup returns CDR1 SGHNT and CDR2 YYREEE (reference sequence). CDR3 in DNA: TGTGCCAGCAGTCCCCGGACAGGGTCTAACTATGGCTACACCTTC. Protein sequence: CASSPRTGSNYGYTF.

The chain has TRBV25-1 and TRBJ2-3; no firm D call. V lost 1 base and J lost 2, with 13 bases in between. CDR1 and CDR2 (germline): MGHDK, SYGVNS. The CDR3 length is 16 residues. The CDR3 here is CASSELGSDLTDTQYF. CDR3 in DNA: TGTGCCAGCAGTGAATTAGGGTCAGACCTCACAGATACGCAGTATTTT.

This clone is a singleton in its sample. The CDR3 loop reads CASSESSANYGYTF. The CDR3 DNA is TGCGCCAGCAGTGAGTCATCAGCTAACTATGGCTACACCTTC. This sequence joins TRBV10-2 and TRBJ1-2; D is ambiguous. V lost 0 bases, J lost 0 bases, and 5 bases lay in between. The CDR3 has 14 amino acids. Looked up from germline, CDR1 is WSHSY and CDR2 is SAAADI.

The chain employs TRBV5-1 and TRBJ2-3, with TRBD1 identical over 8 bases. CDR1 and CDR2 (germline): SGHRS, YFSETQ. CDR3 length: 15 amino acids. The V gene end was trimmed by 0 bases and the J gene end by 4 bases; junction bases not matched to a gene: 4. CDR3 region: CASSLGQGWADTQYF. DNA for the CDR3: TGCGCCAGCAGCTTGGGACAGGGGTGGGCAGATACGCAGTATTTT.

J is TRBJ2-5 and V is TRBV6-4, with 7 bases matching TRBD1. Trimming at V came to 7 bases and at J to 4 bases, leaving 9 bases not matched to a gene. CDR1 is MRHNA and CDR2 is SNTAGT in the germline V gene. This CDR3 contains 14 residues. The CDR3 nucleotides read TGTGCCAGCAAAGTTACAGGGGTCCCAGAGACCCAGTACTTC. It codes for CASKVTGVPETQYF.

This clone has more than one count but fewer than ten. The J gene is TRBJ2-7, the V gene TRBV6-6; 12 nucleotides agree with TRBD2. V trimming: 6 bases; J trimming: 4 bases; junction bases outside the gene matches: 10. The CDR3 is 16 residues long. The germline gives CDR1 MNHNY, CDR2 SVGAGI (reference sequence). The CDR3 protein is CASRDTSGGPSYEQYF. DNA for the CDR3: TGTGCCAGCAGGGATACTAGCGGGGGGCCTTCATACGAGCAGTACTTC.

The genes are TRBV29-1 and TRBJ1-1, with D possibly being TRBD1 (5 bases). In germline, CDR1 is SQVTM, CDR2 ANQGSEA. This CDR3 comprises 12 residues. V lost 7 bases, J lost 3 bases, and 12 bases lay in between. The CDR3 loop is CSAGHEDTEAFF. In DNA form, the CDR3 reads TGCAGCGCAGGACATGAAGACACTGAAGCTTTCTTT.

This chain links TRBV6-5 with TRBJ1-5; D is uncertain. This CDR3 is 14 amino acids long. From germline, CDR1 is MNHEY and CDR2 SVGAGI. Trimming stripped 2 bases from V and 7 bases from J, with 12 bases between. The CDR3: CASSYNQGGQPQHF. CDR3 bases: TGTGCCAGCAGTTACAACCAAGGAGGGCAGCCCCAGCATTTT.

The CDR3 protein is CASSSGDTQYF. In DNA, the CDR3 is TGTGCCAGCTCATCGGGAGATACGCAGTATTTT. The chain is built from TRBV18 and TRBJ2-3; D ambiguous. Trimming left V 5 bases short and J 5 bases short, with 5 bases between. CDR3 length equals 11 residues. Looked up from germline, CDR1 is KGHSH and CDR2 is LQKENI.

The V gene is TRBV11-2, the J gene TRBJ2-3; tentative D call: TRBD2 (5 bases). V lost 5 bases and J 2 bases, leaving 11 bases between the germline ends. This CDR3 has 14 amino acids. Per germline, CDR1 SGHAT and CDR2 FQNNGV. CDR3 amino acids: CASSIGVDTDTQYF. In DNA form, the CDR3 reads TGTGCCAGCAGCATCGGGGTAGACACAGATACGCAGTATTTT.

V is TRBV25-1 and J is TRBJ1-5; 7 nucleotides agree with TRBD1. This CDR3 has 14 amino acids. Germline V gene data show CDR1 as MGHDK and CDR2 as SYGVNS. Trimming took 2 bases from V and 9 from J; bases not matched to a gene: 7. As DNA, the CDR3 is TGTGCCAGCAGTGAAGAGGGACAGATAGCGCCCCAGCATTTT. Its protein is CASSEEGQIAPQHF.

The genes are TRBV25-1 and TRBJ1-5; perhaps TRBD1 as D (6 bases). Germline V CDR1 and CDR2: MGHDK, SYGVNS. V was shortened by 3 bases and J by 4 bases, with 10 bases between the two germline ends. The CDR3 is 14 amino acids. Written as DNA, the CDR3 is TGTGCCAGCAGTGAGACAGGAAAAAATCAGCCCCAGCATTTT. Amino acids: CASSETGKNQPQHF.

This clone showed up just a few times. J is TRBJ2-3 and V is TRBV11-3, with a possible D match to TRBD1 (5 bases). Germline CDR1 and CDR2: SGHNT and YENEEA. This CDR3 region has 14 residues. Trimming pared 6 bases from V and 4 bases from J, leaving 14 bases between. The CDR3 sequence: CASSRGEGSDTQYF. The CDR3, as DNA: TGTGCCAGCAGTAGGGGTGAAGGGTCAGATACGCAGTATTTT.

This clone was seen only a few times. The chain uses TRBV12-5 and TRBJ1-1, with a weak D call TRBD1 (5 bases). The germline V gene has CDR1 LGHNT and CDR2 FRNRAP. V dropped 7 bases and J dropped 3 bases, with 12 bases sitting between them. This CDR3 has 13 residues. CDR3 DNA sequence: TGTGCTAGTGACAGGTGGGGGTACACTGAAGCTTTCTTT. This encodes CASDRWGYTEAFF.

The V and J genes are TRBV4-1 and TRBJ2-3; D may be TRBD2 (5 bases). Per germline, CDR1 MGHRA and CDR2 YSYEKL. The CDR3 spans 16 residues. V was trimmed by 2 bases and J by 5 bases, leaving 17 bases between them. The CDR3: CASSQTKAGGGDTQYF. The CDR3 region has the DNA TGCGCCAGCAGCCAAACGAAGGCGGGCGGCGGAGATACGCAGTATTTT.

The V and J genes are TRBV25-1 and TRBJ1-2, with D possibly matching TRBD1 (6 bases). CDR3 length equals 13 residues. In germline, CDR1 is MGHDK, CDR2 SYGVNS. V was cut by 7 bases and J by 8 bases, with 17 bases left in between. CDR3 coding DNA: TGTGCCAGCACCCAAGACAGGTTAGGAGGCTACACCTTC. It translates to CASTQDRLGGYTF.

The chain links TRBV7-9 to TRBJ2-6, with D tentatively TRBD1 (5 bases). V was cut by 7 bases and J by 8 bases, with 21 bases left in between. From germline, CDR1 is SEHNR and CDR2 FQNEAQ (reference sequence). This CDR3 is built from 16 residues. CDR3 nucleotides: TGTGCCAGCACCGACGGGCCTGGGGCCCTGACCAACGTCCTGACTTTC. Translation gives CASTDGPGALTNVLTF.

In this sample, this clone turned up once. The gene calls are TRBV2 and TRBJ2-3; no firm D call. The CDR3 runs to 13 residues. V shed 3 bases and J shed 1 base, with 5 bases lying between them. Germline CDR1 is SNHLY and CDR2 is FYNNEI. CDR3 residues: CASSDTGTDTQYF. DNA for the CDR3: TGTGCCAGCAGTGATACGGGCACAGATACGCAGTATTTT.

V is TRBV4-1 and J is TRBJ1-1; D unclear. Deletions cut 1 base from V and 0 bases from J, with 12 bases between. The germline gives CDR1 MGHRA, CDR2 YSYEKL. The CDR3 has 16 residues. The CDR3, as DNA: TGCGCCAGCAGCCAAGTGGACGGACGGTTGAACACTGAAGCTTTCTTT. Its translation: CASSQVDGRLNTEAFF.

The chain uses TRBV2 and TRBJ1-1; the D is unclear. From germline, CDR1 is SNHLY and CDR2 FYNNEI. The germline V and J ends were trimmed by 4 bases and 11 bases, with 14 bases remaining between them. The CDR3 runs 12 residues. The CDR3 coding sequence is TGTGCCAGCAGTGGGACGGAGCTGCGGGCTTTCTTT. It encodes CASSGTELRAFF.

The chain couples TRBV10-2 to TRBJ2-7, with 7 bases identical to TRBD1. J was trimmed by 3 bases and V by 5 bases; bases with no gene match: 7. The V gene's germline CDR1 is WSHSY and CDR2 SAAADI. The CDR3 extends over 14 amino acids. CDR3: CASSFGTDNYEQYF. Written as DNA, the CDR3 is TGCGCCAGCAGTTTCGGGACAGACAACTACGAGCAGTACTTC.

This clone was seen a single time. J is TRBJ1-4 and V is TRBV29-1; no firm D call. V gave up 4 bases and J gave up 8 bases, with 14 bases separating them. This CDR3 comprises 13 residues. Germline V gives CDR1 SQVTM, CDR2 ANQGSEA. The CDR3 here is CSVGDTSREKLFF. The CDR3 DNA reads TGCAGCGTTGGCGACACCTCTAGAGAAAAACTGTTTTTT.

On this clone: Its ends do not fully match the called genes, so a read error is possible. The V and J genes are TRBV7-9 and TRBJ2-7; D is perhaps TRBD2 (6 bases). This CDR3 is built from 13 residues. From germline, CDR1 is SEHNR and CDR2 FQNEAQ (reference sequence). CDR3 bases: TGTGCCAGCAGCCACAATACCGGGAGTCATCTTGCCTTC. Translated, it gives CASSHNTGSHLAF.

CDR3 bases: TGTGCCAGCAGCTTTAGGGGCTGGGATACGCAGTATTTT. This codes for CASSFRGWDTQYF. The chain employs TRBV5-5 and TRBJ2-3; possibly TRBD1 for D (5 bases). The V end lost 2 bases, the J end lost 6 bases, and 10 bases lay between the germline ends. This CDR3 is 13 amino acids long. CDR1 and CDR2 (germline): SGHKS, YYEKEE (reference sequence).

The chain employs TRBV2 and TRBJ1-1; D might be TRBD1 (5 bases). Germline V gives CDR1 SNHLY, CDR2 FYNNEI. The length of the CDR3 is 14 residues. V was clipped by 6 bases and J by 1 base, with 12 bases between them. The CDR3 DNA is TGTGCCAGCAGGGGGGACTCAGAGAACACTGAAGCTTTCTTT. It codes for CASRGDSENTEAFF. The variable domain in full, completed from reference TRBV2 and TRBJ1-1, reads EPEVTQTPSHQVTQMGQEVILRCVPISNHLYFYWYRQILGQKVEFLVSFYNNEISEKSEIFDDQFSVERPDGSNFTLKIRSTKLEDSAMYFCASRGDSENTEAFFGQGTRLTVV.

This rearrangement joins TRBV10-3 to TRBJ1-1; 11 positions match TRBD1. The trim removed 3 bases at V and 5 bases at J, leaving 2 bases unmatched. CDR3 length equals 14 residues. CDR1 ENHRY and CDR2 SYGVKD come from the germline V gene. Here the CDR3 reads CAISDGQGATEAFF. DNA of the CDR3: TGTGCCATCAGTGATGGACAGGGGGCGACTGAAGCTTTCTTT.